The 28 T cell receptor beta chains given below trace back to one sample, sequenced in a study of T cells in Graves' hyperthyroidism and ophthalmopathy. Amplified TCR beta CDR3 regions derived from RNA transcripts. Carried out on the TCR CDR3, a first-round RT-PCR used the HTBI primer set. MiXCR, run by TCRdb on the multiplex PCR reads, gives a single entry per CDR3 protein. Of 400,000 to 500,000 distinct CDR3 sequences in the sample, approximately 14% are singletons; the top ten hold 15% to 20%. Sequenced material: blood. All receptors derive from a woman between 18 and 30 years old with Graves' hyperthyroidism.

This clonotype showed up just a few times. The V gene is TRBV5-1, the J gene TRBJ1-4; the D is unclear. CDR3 size: 14 residues. Per germline, CDR1 SGHRS and CDR2 YFSETQ. Trimming left V 0 bases short and J 8 bases short, with 11 bases between. CDR3 protein: CASSLVGSDEKLFF. The CDR3 nucleotides read TGCGCCAGCAGCTTGGTGGGGTCCGACGAAAAACTGTTTTTT.

This clonotype appeared many times. The chain carries TRBV2 and TRBJ2-3, with TRBD2 matching 7 bases. The CDR3 spans 16 residues. The V gene's germline CDR1 is SNHLY and CDR2 FYNNEI. Trimming took 1 base from V and 4 from J; bases not matched to a gene: 8. CDR3 protein: CASSEGGRAVSDTQYF. CDR3 coding DNA: TGTGCCAGCAGTGAAGGGGGGAGGGCCGTCTCAGATACGCAGTATTTT.

In this sample, this clonotype turned up many times. The rearrangement uses TRBV20-1 and TRBJ2-7; 9 positions match TRBD2. Germline-derived CDR1 and CDR2 are DFQATT and SNEGSKA (reference sequence). V shed 6 bases, J shed 6 bases, and the junction held 12 bases outside the gene matches. The CDR3 sequence is 14 residues long. This chain's CDR3 is CSAASGTSSREQYF. In DNA, the CDR3 is TGCAGTGCCGCTTCCGGGACTAGCTCTCGCGAGCAGTACTTC.

Points on this clonotype: An end of the junction does not agree with germline; a read error may underlie this. The chain is built from TRBV6-4 and TRBJ2-1; D not certain. CDR1 is MRHNA, CDR2 SNTAGT, per germline. The CDR3 sequence is 17 residues long. The CDR3 DNA reads TGTGCCAGCAGTTACTCTACACCCAGGAGCTCCTACAATGAGCAGTTCTTC. Its protein product is CASSYSTPRSSYNEQFF.

This clonotype was counted many times. The chain combines TRBV7-9 with TRBJ2-1; 9 bases line up with TRBD2. V lost 5 bases, J lost 4 bases, and 12 bases stayed unmatched. The CDR3 runs 17 residues. Germline CDR1 reads SEHNR; CDR2 reads FQNEAQ (reference sequence). The CDR3 nucleotides are TGTGCCAGCAGCCCCCCCGGGTTAGCGGGAGATTACAATGAGCAGTTCTTC. Its protein is CASSPPGLAGDYNEQFF.

This clonotype came up many times. The chain has TRBV7-2 and TRBJ2-5, with a tentative D call TRBD2 (5 bases). This CDR3 comprises 13 residues. Deletions cut 2 bases from V and 3 bases from J, with 7 bases between. Germline CDR1 and CDR2: SGHTA and FQGNSA. The CDR3 region has the DNA TGTGCCAGCAGCTTACAGGAGGAAGAGACCCAGTACTTC. This sequence encodes CASSLQEEETQYF.

A few counts support this clonotype. The chain links TRBV29-1 to TRBJ2-7; TRBD1 might be the D (6 bases). The CDR3 consists of 13 residues. Trimming took off 2 bases at V and 4 bases at J, with 12 bases between the two ends. Germline V lookup: CDR1 SQVTM, CDR2 ANQGSEA. In DNA form, the CDR3 reads TGCAGCGTTGAATCAGGGGCGAGATACGAGCAGTACTTC. Translating it yields CSVESGARYEQYF.

This clonotype was seen ten or more times. The V and J genes are TRBV30 and TRBJ2-3; D could derive from TRBD1 or TRBD2 (5 bases each). Trimming stripped 4 bases from V and 0 bases from J, with 14 bases between. From germline, CDR1 is GTSNPN and CDR2 SVGIG (reference sequence). The CDR3 runs 15 residues. The CDR3 spells CAWTRAGRSTDTQYF. CDR3 nucleotide sequence: TGTGCCTGGACCAGAGCAGGGAGAAGCACAGATACGCAGTATTTT.

This clonotype was counted at least ten times. An end of the junction does not agree with germline; a read error may underlie this. The CDR3 loop reads CSATRTGNAEAFF. The CDR3 DNA reads as TGCAGCGCCACCCGGACGGGGAACGCTGAAGCTTTCTTT. This sequence joins TRBV20-1 and TRBJ1-1; D call uncertain. The length of the CDR3 is 13 residues. Germline V gene sequence: CDR1 DFQATT, CDR2 SNEGSKA (reference sequence).

This clonotype has just a few counts. The chain joins TRBV18 to TRBJ1-3; the D is unclear. The germline gives CDR1 KGHSH, CDR2 LQKENI. This CDR3 is 15 amino acids long. V lost 1 base and J lost 0, with 7 bases in between. In DNA form, the CDR3 reads TGTGCCAGCTCACCACGGGATGTCTCTGGAAACACCATATATTTT. Residues: CASSPRDVSGNTIYF.

This clonotype has just a few counts. The chain couples TRBV7-2 to TRBJ2-1; TRBD2 aligns across 8 bases. CDR1 and CDR2 (germline): SGHTA, FQGNSA. The V segment lost 2 bases and the J segment 7 bases; nucleotides outside the gene matches: 7. The CDR3 extends over 15 amino acids. The CDR3 DNA reads as TGTGCCAGCAGCTTACTGGGACTAGAGTGGAATGAGCAGTTCTTC. The encoded protein is CASSLLGLEWNEQFF.

In its sample, this clonotype was seen many times. This chain joins TRBV15 and TRBJ2-3; 8 bases line up with TRBD1. This CDR3 contains 15 residues. V was pared by 3 bases and J by 2 bases, with 4 bases of the junction left unmatched. Germline V CDR1 and CDR2: LNHNV, YYDKDF (reference sequence). In DNA, the CDR3 is TGTGCCACCAGCAGGGTGGGACAGGCCACAGATACGCAGTATTTT. It codes for CATSRVGQATDTQYF.

Of note for this clonotype: This could be a read error, since a much larger clone is one nucleotide away. J is TRBJ1-4 and V is TRBV11-2; the D gene is possibly TRBD1 (6 bases). The CDR3 covers 14 residues. The germline V gene encodes CDR1 SGHAT and CDR2 FQNNGV. CDR3 in amino acids: CASSQQGGSGKLSF. The CDR3 DNA reads as TGTGCCAGCAGCCAACAGGGCGGTTCGGGAAAACTGTCTTTT. The full variable domain, its missing parts supplied by reference TRBV11-2 and TRBJ1-4, is EAGVAQSPRYKIIEKRQSVAFWCNPISGHATLYWYQQILGQGPKLLIQFQNNGVVDDSQLPKDRFSAERLKGVDSTLKIQPAKLEDSAVYLCASSQQGGSGKLSFGSGTQLSVL.

This clonotype was counted at least ten times. V and J are TRBV10-3 and TRBJ2-3; TRBD2 agrees at 9 bases. Germline CDR1 is ENHRY and CDR2 is SYGVKD. The CDR3 has 14 residues. Losses at the gene ends were 6 bases for V and 6 bases for J; bases not matched to a gene: 7. CDR3 nucleotides: TGTGCCATCAGCCAGACTAGCGGTGACGATACGCAGTATTTT. Amino acid sequence: CAISQTSGDDTQYF.

V gene TRBV9 combines with J gene TRBJ2-3, with 10 bases identical to TRBD2. CDR3 size: 19 residues. The germline V gene encodes CDR1 SGDLS and CDR2 YYNGEE. J lost 2 bases, V lost 0 bases, and 12 bases had no gene match. DNA of the CDR3: TGTGCCAGCAGCGTAGGGGTTGCTAGCGGGAGAGTGGTCACAGATACGCAGTATTTT. This translates into CASSVGVASGRVVTDTQYF.

There are a few counts of this clonotype. CDR3 sequence: CASSLILQTNEKLFF. DNA for the CDR3: TGTGCCAGCAGCTTAATTCTACAGACTAATGAAAAACTGTTTTTT. The J gene is TRBJ1-4, the V gene TRBV7-6; no reliable D call. CDR3 size: 15 residues. Between the trimmed V and J ends, which lost 2 bases and 2 bases, there was a span of 9 bases. The germline gives CDR1 SGHVS, CDR2 FNYEAQ.

Many counts were recorded for this clonotype. The rearrangement joins TRBV2 to TRBJ1-1; TRBD1 is a possible D gene (5 bases). CDR1 SNHLY and CDR2 FYNNEI come from the germline V gene. V shed 3 bases and J shed 6 bases, with 8 bases lying between them. This CDR3 has 12 amino acids. The CDR3, as DNA: TGTGCCAGCAGTGAGGGGGGTCCTGAAGCTTTCTTT. It yields the protein CASSEGGPEAFF.

This clonotype was seen at least ten times. The chain has TRBV12-3 or TRBV12-4 and TRBJ2-7, with D possibly called TRBD1 or TRBD2 (5 bases each). This CDR3 spans 16 amino acids. Trimming stripped 4 bases from V and 4 bases from J, with 20 bases between. The CDR3 spells CASSSPPREGSYEQYF. CDR3 coding DNA: TGTGCCAGCAGTTCCCCTCCCAGGGAAGGGAGTTACGAGCAGTACTTC.

The table lists this clonotype with many counts. The V gene is TRBV5-1, the J gene TRBJ2-1; D is tentatively TRBD1 or TRBD2 (6 bases each). This CDR3 is 15 amino acids long. Germline CDR1 is SGHRS and CDR2 is YFSETQ. Trimming left V 0 bases short and J 9 bases short, with 16 bases between. CDR3 DNA: TGCGCCAGCAGCTTGGGGGGCGGCGAGGGGGGTGAGCAGTTCTTC. Protein: CASSLGGGEGGEQFF.

This clonotype turned up a few times. The chain is built from TRBV7-3 and TRBJ2-5, with D possibly called TRBD1 or TRBD2 (5 bases each). The CDR3 is made up of 15 amino acids. V shed 4 bases and J shed 7 bases, with 19 bases lying between them. CDR1 and CDR2 (germline): SGHTA, FQGTGA. The CDR3 DNA follows: TGTGCCAGCAGCTACCCCGGGACCGCTGCCGGGACCCAGTACTTC. Encoded protein: CASSYPGTAAGTQYF.

This clonotype was seen ten or more times. The chain couples TRBV2 to TRBJ2-6; D not resolved. The V gene lost 11 bases and the J gene lost 1 base, with 9 bases spanning the gap. Germline V gene data show CDR1 as SNHLY and CDR2 as FYNNEI. The CDR3 runs 13 residues. The CDR3: CAGLWSGANVLTF. The CDR3 nucleotides read TGTGCCGGATTATGGTCTGGGGCCAACGTCCTGACTTTC.

V gene TRBV20-1 combines with J gene TRBJ1-6; D gene unclear. Trimming removed 1 base from V and 7 bases from J, with 5 bases in between. Germline loops: CDR1 DFQATT, CDR2 SNEGSKA (reference sequence). The CDR3 has 12 residues. CDR3 nucleotides: TGCAGTGCTAGAGCTGGGAATTCACCCCTCCACTTT. Protein: CSARAGNSPLHF.

This clonotype was seen at least ten times. The gene calls are TRBV5-1 and TRBJ1-5; possibly TRBD1 for D (5 bases). Trimming pared 4 bases from V and 4 bases from J, leaving 12 bases between. CDR1 is SGHRS and CDR2 is YFSETQ in the germline V gene. This CDR3 region has 14 residues. In DNA form, the CDR3 reads TGCGCCAGCAGCATTGGGACGGAGAATCAGCCCCAGCATTTT. Encoded protein: CASSIGTENQPQHF.

The rearrangement joins TRBV25-1 to TRBJ1-5; D gene unclear. Germline CDR1 and CDR2: MGHDK and SYGVNS. The V end lost 3 bases, the J end lost 4 bases, and 13 bases lay between the germline ends. The CDR3 consists of 15 residues. The DNA for the CDR3 is TGTGCCAGCAGTGAGGGCGGGGTGGGGAATCAGCCCCAGCATTTT. This sequence encodes CASSEGGVGNQPQHF.

The V call is TRBV10-1, the J call TRBJ2-3; 8 bases map to TRBD2. Unmatched junction bases numbered 8, after V lost 9 bases and J lost 0 bases. CDR3 size: 15 residues. The germline V gene has CDR1 WNHNN and CDR2 SYGVQD (reference sequence). The CDR3 nucleotides read TGCGCCAGACAGTTAGGCGGGAGGAGCACAGATACGCAGTATTTT. Amino acid sequence: CARQLGGRSTDTQYF.

Note on this clonotype: A read error may account for a junction end that differs from germline. The gene calls are TRBV13 and TRBJ2-5; D remains unclear. Per the germline V gene, CDR1 is PRHDT and CDR2 is FYEKMQ (reference sequence). The CDR3 is 12 residues long. CDR3 protein: CASSLVQETLYF. The CDR3 nucleotides read TGTGCCAGCAGCTTAGTCCAAGAGACCCTGTACTTC. Filled out from reference TRBV13 and TRBJ2-5, the complete variable domain reads AAGVIQSPRHLIKEKRETATLKCYPIPRHDTVYWYQQGPGQDPQFLISFYEKMQSDKGSIPDRFSAQQFSDYHSELNMSSLELGDSALYFCASSLVQETLYFGPGTRLLVL.

This clonotype has at least ten counts. The J gene is TRBJ1-4, the V gene TRBV6-1; D is ambiguous. The germline V gene encodes CDR1 MNHNS and CDR2 SASEGT. V dropped 8 bases and J dropped 7 bases, with 11 bases sitting between them. This CDR3 is built from 12 residues. The CDR3 region has the DNA TGTGCCAGCGTTCGTGGACGTGAAAAACTGTTTTTT. Its protein is CASVRGREKLFF.

V usage is TRBV24-1 and J usage is TRBJ1-2; the D is unclear. The germline V and J ends were trimmed by 2 bases and 11 bases, with 8 bases remaining between them. Germline V lookup: CDR1 KGHDR, CDR2 SFDVKD. The CDR3 consists of 11 residues. CDR3 DNA sequence: TGTGCCACCAGTGATTCCTCATGGTACACCTTC. Translated: CATSDSSWYTF.